This entry lists 21 T cell receptor beta chains sequenced from one sample in a study of T cells in women clearing cervical HPV infection. Clones were sequenced by immunoSEQ multiplex PCR, and TCRdb holds only the in-frame ones, with some missing. This table holds about 20,000 clones. The specimen was blood buffy coat. These receptors were collected from a woman between 18 and 75 years old with a cervical HPV16 infection that either progressed to CIN3+ or cleared (not recorded which).

With regard to this clone: The CDR3 is cut off 3 residues early in the read; its end comes from the germline J gene. The V gene is TRBV7-2, the J gene TRBJ1-2; D possibly corresponds to TRBD1 (5 bases). Germline CDR1 SGHTA, CDR2 FQGNSA. The CDR3 has 14 amino acids. Trimming took off 3 bases at V and 3 bases at J, with 11 bases between the two ends. CDR3 residues: CASSLSGTHYGYTF. The CDR3 DNA, read in part, is TGTGCCAGCAGCTTGTCGGGGACTCACTATGGC. Drawing the rest from reference TRBV7-2 and TRBJ1-2, the complete variable domain is GAGVSQSPSNKVTEKGKDVELRCDPISGHTALYWYRQSLGQGLEFLIYFQGNSAPDKSGLPSDRFSAERTGGSVSTLTIQRTQQEDSAVYLCASSLSGTHYGYTFGSGTRLTVV.

About this clone: The DNA ends 3 residues before the CDR3 does, and the rest of the CDR3 is filled in from the germline J gene. The chain couples TRBV7-9 to TRBJ1-2, with 7 bases aligning to TRBD1. Germline V gene data show CDR1 as SEHNR and CDR2 as FQNEAQ (reference sequence). The CDR3 loop spans 13 amino acids. The CDR3 protein is CASSPQGSYDYTF. CDR3 DNA (partial): TGTGCCAGCAGCCCACAGGGGAGCTACGAC.

Note on this clone: The read ends 3 residues shy of where the CDR3 ends; the end is completed using the germline J gene. The J gene is TRBJ2-2, the V gene TRBV19; possibly TRBD1 or TRBD2 for D (5 bases each). The CDR3 sequence is 15 residues long. V lost 6 bases to trimming and J lost 6 bases, with 17 bases between them. Germline V CDR1 and CDR2: LNHDA, SQIVND (reference sequence). CDR3 bases read: TGTGCCAGTAGCCCAGAGGGAACAGGTGCCGGGGAG. Translated, it gives CASSPEGTGAGE. The entire CDR3 reads CASSPEGTGAGELFF.

As concerns this clone: The read halts 3 residues ahead of the CDR3 end, with the missing end drawn from the germline J gene. This chain uses TRBV18 with TRBJ2-7; no clear D gene. V lost 1 base, J lost 5 bases, and 15 bases lay in between. In germline, CDR1 is KGHSH, CDR2 LQKENI. The CDR3 has 15 residues. The CDR3 sequence is CASSPRSSGSHEQYF. CDR3 DNA (partial): TGTGCCAGCTCACCACGATCGTCGGGTTCCCACGAG.

To note about this clone: Read coverage stops 3 residues before the CDR3 terminus; the germline J gene supplies the remainder. The rearrangement uses TRBV28 and TRBJ1-6, with 11 bases identical to TRBD1. CDR1 and CDR2 from the germline V gene are MDHEN and SYDVKM. The CDR3 totals 14 residues. V trimming: 9 bases; J trimming: 9 bases; junction bases outside the gene matches: 7. The DNA read from the CDR3 is TGTGCCAGTCGGACCGGGACAGGGGGTTCACCC. It encodes CASRTGTGGSP. The whole CDR3 region reads CASRTGTGGSPLHF. Together with reference TRBV28 and TRBJ1-6, the CDR3 gives the full variable domain: DVKVTQSSRYLVKRTGEKVFLECVQDMDHENMFWYRQDPGLGLRLIYFSYDVKMKEKGDIPEGYSVSREKKERFSLILESASTNQTSMYLCASRTGTGGSPLHFGNGTRLTVT.

A remark on this clone: The read finishes 3 residues shy of the CDR3 end, and the germline J gene is used to complete it. The chain joins TRBV7-2 to TRBJ2-7; tentatively, D is TRBD2 (5 bases). V was trimmed by 4 bases and J by 3 bases, leaving 10 bases between them. The CDR3 sequence is 13 residues long. CDR1 is SGHTA, CDR2 FQGNSA, per germline. CDR3 bases read: TGTGCCAGCAGCTCAAGCGGCCGCTACGAG. Its translation is CASSSSGRYE. The full CDR3 reads CASSSSGRYEQYF.

As for this clone: Read sequence stops 3 residues before the CDR3 end, and the germline J gene provides the missing end. This chain uses TRBV7-8 with TRBJ2-7, with a possible D match to TRBD1 (5 bases). Trimming pared 2 bases from V and 2 bases from J, leaving 19 bases between. The CDR3 is made up of 17 amino acids. Germline-derived CDR1 and CDR2 are SGHVS and FQNEAQ. The sequenced CDR3 bases are TGTGCCAGCAGCTTATCTGGGGCGGCAGGGATACCCTACGAG. Protein sequence: CASSLSGAAGIPYE. The full-length CDR3 reads as CASSLSGAAGIPYEQYF.

About this clone: The CDR3 end lies 3 residues beyond the end of the read and is filled in from the germline J gene. The V and J genes are TRBV5-1 and TRBJ2-4; possible D gene TRBD2, 7 bases. The germline gives CDR1 SGHRS, CDR2 YFSETQ. This CDR3 spans 13 amino acids. The sequenced part of the CDR3 DNA is TGCGCCAGCAGCTTGCCCGGGGGGCGCGGT. Protein sequence: CASSLPGGRG. The entire CDR3 protein is CASSLPGGRGQYF.

Details on this clone: The read falls 3 residues short of the CDR3 end, and the missing part is taken from the germline J gene. The rearrangement uses TRBV2 and TRBJ2-3, with a weak D call TRBD1 (6 bases). Germline V gene data show CDR1 as SNHLY and CDR2 as FYNNEI. V lost 7 bases and J lost 0, with 14 bases in between. This CDR3 spans 15 amino acids. The CDR3 here is CASKGVDSSTDTQYF. The sequenced part of the CDR3 DNA is TGTGCCAGCAAGGGGGTGGACTCCAGCACAGATACG.

Note on this clone: The missing CDR3 end, 3 residues past where the read stops, is filled in from the germline J gene. The chain combines TRBV20-1 with TRBJ2-3; D is perhaps TRBD1 (6 bases). V was cut by 6 bases and J by 0 bases, with 16 bases left in between. The CDR3 is 15 amino acids. Germline CDR1 reads DFQATT; CDR2 reads SNEGSKA (reference sequence). The CDR3 DNA, read in part, is TGCAGTGCAAGCCGGGACACCCTAAGCACAGATACG. Translated, it gives CSASRDTLSTDT. The complete CDR3 reads CSASRDTLSTDTQYF.

A word on this clone: The read stops 3 residues short of the end of the CDR3; the missing end is completed from the germline J gene. This chain links TRBV19 with TRBJ1-2; D is unresolved. There are 15 residues in the CDR3. CDR1 LNHDA and CDR2 SQIVND come from the germline V gene (reference sequence). Incomplete CDR3 DNA: TGTGCCAGTAGTCGTGGTAGCGGGATCGCAGATACC. It encodes CASSRGSGIADT. The whole CDR3 sequence is CASSRGSGIADTYTF.

Notes on this clone: With the read ending 3 residues before the CDR3 end, the germline J gene is used to fill in that end. The gene calls are TRBV18 and TRBJ2-7, with D hard to call. V lost 1 base and J lost 6, with 10 bases in between. The CDR3 consists of 13 residues. The germline CDR1 and CDR2 sequences are KGHSH and LQKENI. CDR3 protein: CASSPQPPSEQYF. Partial CDR3 DNA: TGTGCCAGCTCACCACAGCCTCCCTCCGAG.

CDR3 region: CASSLSGAGGNNEQFF. The CDR3 bases that were read are TGTGCCAGCAGCTTGTCCGGGGCGGGGGGCAACAATGAG. This sequence joins TRBV7-8 and TRBJ2-1; 8 bases are a match to TRBD2. The CDR3 extends 3 residues past the end of the read, so its final part is completed from the germline J gene. With 3 bases clipped from V and 5 bases from J, the junction kept 9 bases outside the gene matches. The CDR3 runs to 16 residues. From germline, CDR1 is SGHVS and CDR2 FQNEAQ.

In regard to this clone: The read ends 3 residues early relative to the CDR3; the germline J gene fills the gap. The V gene is TRBV19, the J gene TRBJ2-3, with TRBD2 as a possible D gene (5 bases). In germline, CDR1 is LNHDA, CDR2 SQIVND (reference sequence). This CDR3 is built from 15 residues. The sequenced part of the CDR3 DNA is TGTGCCAGTAGTACTCTCGAGGGTGAGGGTCAGCCG. This translates into CASSTLEGEGQP. The whole CDR3 is CASSTLEGEGQPQYF.

Concerning this clone itself: The CDR3 is cut off 3 residues early in the read; its end comes from the germline J gene. V and J are TRBV6-1 and TRBJ2-1; TRBD2 aligns across 9 bases. The V and J ends lost 4 bases and 5 bases, in that order; junction bases with no gene match: 3. The CDR3 has 14 residues. The germline gives CDR1 MNHNS, CDR2 SASEGT. CDR3 DNA (partial): TGTGCCAGCAGTGGCCGCGGGGGGGACAATGAG. This codes for CASSGRGGDNE. The entire CDR3 sequence reads CASSGRGGDNEQFF.

As regards this clone: The read finishes 3 residues shy of the CDR3 end, and the germline J gene is used to complete it. J is TRBJ1-2 and V is TRBV18; 8 positions match TRBD1. CDR1 is KGHSH, CDR2 LQKENI, per germline. The CDR3 covers 15 residues. CDR3 protein: CASSPAGQVSYDYTF. Partial CDR3 DNA: TGTGCCAGCTCACCAGCGGGACAGGTCTCCTACGAC.

With respect to this clone: The read gets to within 3 residues of the CDR3 end, and the germline J gene fills in the rest. J is TRBJ2-1 and V is TRBV18; TRBD1 is a possible D gene (5 bases). Trimming took off 6 bases at V and 8 bases at J, with 17 bases between the two ends. This CDR3 comprises 14 residues. CDR1 is KGHSH and CDR2 is LQKENI in the germline V gene. CDR3 DNA (partial): TGTGCCAGCTCCGTTCGGCAGGGAATCGATGAG. It yields the protein CASSVRQGIDE. The full CDR3 protein is CASSVRQGIDEQFF.

With regard to this clone: The CDR3 goes on 3 residues after the read ends, and that part is filled in from the germline J gene. This sequence joins TRBV18 and TRBJ1-4; D is ambiguous. The CDR3 runs to 15 residues. Trimming shortened V by 1 base and J by 4 bases, and 10 bases separated the two germline ends. CDR1 and CDR2 from the germline V gene are KGHSH and LQKENI. Partial CDR3 DNA: TGTGCCAGCTCACCACGTGCAGCGAATAATGAAAAA. The encoded protein is CASSPRAANNEK. The full CDR3 is CASSPRAANNEKLFF.

On this clone: The sequence runs out 3 residues before the end of the CDR3; the remainder is reconstructed from the germline J gene. This chain uses TRBV4-1 with TRBJ2-5, with a tentative D call TRBD2 (6 bases). Trimming left V 4 bases short and J 5 bases short, with 17 bases between. CDR1 and CDR2 from the germline V gene are MGHRA and YSYEKL. The CDR3 is made up of 15 amino acids. The CDR3: CASSPAGGFGETQYF. The part of the CDR3 DNA that was read is TGCGCCAGCAGCCCAGCCGGAGGGTTCGGTGAGACC.

On this clone itself: With the read ending 3 residues before the CDR3 end, the germline J gene is used to fill in that end. The chain employs TRBV18 and TRBJ2-7, with D possibly TRBD2 on 7 matching bases. The CDR3 totals 16 residues. The ends were cut back, 0 bases at V and 2 bases at J, with 14 bases in the middle. Germline CDR1 is KGHSH and CDR2 is LQKENI. Partial CDR3 DNA: TGTGCCAGCTCACCACCTTTAGGGGGGGATACCTACGAG. Translation gives CASSPPLGGDTYE. The entire CDR3 sequence reads CASSPPLGGDTYEQYF. Combining the CDR3 with reference TRBV18 and TRBJ2-7 gives the whole variable domain NAGVMQNPRHLVRRRGQEARLRCSPMKGHSHVYWYRQLPEEGLKFMVYLQKENIIDESGMPKERFSAEFPKEGPSILRIQQVVRGDSAAYFCASSPPLGGDTYEQYFGPGTRLTVT.

CDR3 loop: CASSQEPRTSSYNDYTF. The sequenced part of the CDR3 DNA is TGTGCCAGCAGCCAAGAACCCAGGACTAGCTCCTACAATGAC. J is TRBJ1-2 and V is TRBV4-2; no reliable D call. The read halts 3 residues ahead of the CDR3 end, with the missing end drawn from the germline J gene. The CDR3 consists of 17 residues. Germline assignment: CDR1 LGHNA and CDR2 YNFKEQ.